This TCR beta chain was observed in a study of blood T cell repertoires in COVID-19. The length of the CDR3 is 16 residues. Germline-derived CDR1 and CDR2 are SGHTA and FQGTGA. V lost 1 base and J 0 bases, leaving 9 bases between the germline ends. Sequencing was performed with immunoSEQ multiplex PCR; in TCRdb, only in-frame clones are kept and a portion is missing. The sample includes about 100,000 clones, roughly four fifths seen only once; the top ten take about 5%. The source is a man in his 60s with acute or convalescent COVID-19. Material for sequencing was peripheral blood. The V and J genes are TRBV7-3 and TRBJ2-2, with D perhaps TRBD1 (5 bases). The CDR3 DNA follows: TGTGCCAGCAGCTTAAATTCAGGGCCGAACACCGGGGAGCTGTTTTTT. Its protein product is CASSLNSGPNTGELFF.